This T cell receptor (beta chain) was recorded in a study of cytomegalovirus exposure and HLA in healthy donors. Regarding the study as a whole: For cytomegalovirus status, the classifier reportedly gave diagnoses with high specificity and sensitivity. Researchers had no immune exposure information except CMV serostatus available. The HLA-A and HLA-B alleles of most subjects were reportedly predicted accurately from TCR beta sequences.

As for this clone: No antigen is known for it.

The ends lost 1 base at V and 1 base at J; junction bases unmatched: 1. The CDR3 runs 15 residues. Germline V gene sequence: CDR1 MDHEN, CDR2 SYDVKM. Use of 60 Vbeta and 13 Jbeta primers characterized the PCR. Clones were read by immunoSEQ multiplex PCR, and TCRdb kept only the in-frame ones, dropping some. In the table there are about 140,000 clones, approximately 82% of which are singletons. The sequence derives from a woman aged 55 to 70 in good health and CMV-seropositive. The sequenced sample consisted of PBMCs. This chain uses TRBV28 with TRBJ2-1; 7 bases are shared with TRBD1. The CDR3 is CASSLFRGSYNEQFF. CDR3 bases: TGTGCCAGCAGTTTATTCAGGGGGTCCTACAATGAGCAGTTCTTC. The full variable domain, completed using reference TRBV28 and TRBJ2-1, is DVKVTQSSRYLVKRTGEKVFLECVQDMDHENMFWYRQDPGLGLRLIYFSYDVKMKEKGDIPEGYSVSREKKERFSLILESASTNQTSMYLCASSLFRGSYNEQFFGPGTRLTVL.